A single sample is the source of the 27 T cell receptor beta chains below, sequenced in a study of blood T cell repertoires in COVID-19. The assay was immunoSEQ multiplex PCR, and TCRdb's table has in-frame clones only and misses some. The table has 80,000 to 100,000 clones, around 93% seen once. The sample consisted of peripheral blood. The receptors were sampled from a human donor with active COVID-19. The donor label of this sample is uncertain.

V usage is TRBV11-3 and J usage is TRBJ2-7; D possibly corresponds to TRBD1 (7 bases). CDR1 SGHNT and CDR2 YENEEA come from the germline V gene. Trimming pared 3 bases from V and 2 bases from J, leaving 11 bases between. This CDR3 is built from 14 residues. This CDR3 is CASSLRDRPYEQYF. The DNA of the CDR3 is TGTGCCAGCAGCTTGCGGGACAGACCCTACGAGCAGTACTTC. Complete variable domain (other parts from reference TRBV11-3 and TRBJ2-7): EAGVVQSPRYKIIEKKQPVAFWCNPISGHNTLYWYLQNLGQGPELLIRYENEEAVDDSQLPKDRFSAERLKGVDSTLKIQPAELGDSAVYLCASSLRDRPYEQYFGPGTRLTVT.

The chain recombines TRBV20-1 with TRBJ2-1, with TRBD1 identical over 7 bases. The CDR3 runs 13 residues. Germline V gene data show CDR1 as DFQATT and CDR2 as SNEGSKA (reference sequence). The ends lost 3 bases at V and 9 bases at J; junction bases unmatched: 8. The CDR3, as DNA: TGCAGTGCTAGTTTACAGGGGCTACGTGAGCAGTTCTTC. This sequence encodes CSASLQGLREQFF.

Concerning this clone: Other DNA sequences within the sample encode an identical CDR3. The chain combines TRBV18 with TRBJ1-1; a possible D gene is TRBD1 (5 bases). The CDR3 has 13 residues. Germline V gene sequence: CDR1 KGHSH, CDR2 LQKENI. The V gene lost 2 bases and the J gene lost 1 base, with 5 bases spanning the gap. CDR3 sequence: CASSPGQNTEAFF. CDR3 in DNA: TGTGCCAGCTCACCAGGACAGAACACTGAAGCTTTCTTT.

The chain links TRBV3-1 (or the pseudogene TRBV3-2) to TRBJ1-1; TRBD1 aligns across 8 bases. Trimming cost V 4 bases and J 5 bases; bases outside gene matches: 3. The CDR3 has 13 amino acids. Germline V lookup: CDR1 LGHDT, CDR2 YNNKEL (reference sequence). CDR3 residues: CASSPNRGTEAFF. In DNA, the CDR3 is TGTGCCAGCAGCCCAAACAGGGGGACTGAAGCTTTCTTT.

The table lists this clone with a count of one. V gene TRBV6-5 combines with J gene TRBJ1-1; possibly TRBD1 for D (6 bases). This CDR3 spans 12 amino acids. V was clipped by 5 bases and J by 4 bases, with 8 bases between them. Germline V lookup: CDR1 MNHEY, CDR2 SVGAGI. CDR3 residues: CASSQDSTEAFF. The DNA for the CDR3 is TGTGCCAGCAGTCAGGACAGCACTGAAGCTTTCTTT.

The gene calls are TRBV27 and TRBJ2-2, with TRBD1 as a possible D gene (5 bases). V lost 3 bases to trimming and J lost 4 bases, with 9 bases between them. The CDR3 loop spans 14 amino acids. Looked up from germline, CDR1 is MNHEY and CDR2 is SMNVEV (reference sequence). The CDR3 nucleotides read TGTGCCAGCAGTTTCATAGGGGCCACCGGGGAGCTGTTTTTT. It translates to CASSFIGATGELFF.

The chain couples TRBV19 to TRBJ2-7, with 10 nucleotides matching TRBD1. CDR1 LNHDA and CDR2 SQIVND come from the germline V gene (reference sequence). J was trimmed by 11 bases and V by 0 bases; bases with no gene match: 7. This CDR3 spans 14 amino acids. The CDR3 sequence is CASSIEGDRGRKYF. The CDR3 DNA follows: TGTGCCAGTAGTATAGAGGGGGACAGGGGCCGTAAGTACTTC.

The rearrangement joins TRBV5-6 to TRBJ2-3; perhaps TRBD2 as D (6 bases). Per the germline V gene, CDR1 is SGHDT and CDR2 is YYEEEE. V lost 0 bases to trimming and J lost 2 bases, with 10 bases between them. This CDR3 is built from 15 residues. The CDR3 DNA reads TGTGCCAGCAGCTTGGTGGCGGGGAACACAGATACGCAGTATTTT. Protein: CASSLVAGNTDTQYF.

The V call is TRBV6-6, the J call TRBJ1-2, with 7 nucleotides matching TRBD1. Germline V CDR1 and CDR2: MNHNY, SVGAGI (reference sequence). This CDR3 is 14 amino acids long. The junction had 6 bases not matched to a gene; V was cut back by 6 bases and J by 2 bases. The CDR3 sequence: CASRSTGTNYGYTF. For the CDR3, the DNA is TGTGCCAGCAGGTCGACAGGGACCAACTATGGCTACACCTTC.

The chain links TRBV7-3 to TRBJ1-1, with TRBD1 as a possible D gene (5 bases). This CDR3 contains 14 residues. Germline V CDR1 and CDR2: SGHTA, FQGTGA. The ends were cut back, 3 bases at V and 3 bases at J, with 11 bases in the middle. For the CDR3, the DNA is TGTGCCAGCAGCTTCTCTGGGGGGGACACTGAAGCTTTCTTT. Protein product: CASSFSGGDTEAFF.

The J gene is TRBJ2-5, the V gene TRBV5-6, with 8 bases fitting TRBD1. This CDR3 is 14 amino acids long. Germline CDR1 and CDR2: SGHDT and YYEEEE. Trimming removed 5 bases from V and 5 bases from J; junction bases left unmatched: 8. CDR3 sequence: CASRWTGREETQYF. The CDR3 nucleotides are TGTGCCAGCAGGTGGACAGGGCGAGAGGAGACCCAGTACTTC.

The chain carries TRBV25-1 and TRBJ1-6, with D uncertain. The V gene's germline CDR1 is MGHDK and CDR2 SYGVNS. The CDR3 is 15 amino acids. Trimming took 6 bases from V and 8 from J, leaving 17 bases between them. The CDR3 DNA reads as TGTGCCAGCAGCCCTACAGCAGCTCGCCATTCACCCCTCCACTTT. It translates to CASSPTAARHSPLHF.

This chain links TRBV5-4 with TRBJ2-1; D perhaps matches TRBD2 (7 bases). V shed 0 bases and J shed 5 bases, with 12 bases lying between them. Germline loops: CDR1 SGHNT, CDR2 YYREEE (reference sequence). The CDR3 is 15 amino acids. CDR3 nucleotide sequence: TGTGCCAGCAGCTTGGCCGGGGGGCGCGACAATGAGCAGTTCTTC. It is translated as CASSLAGGRDNEQFF.

The chain has TRBV27 and TRBJ2-5, with 7 positions matching TRBD2. Germline assignment: CDR1 MNHEY and CDR2 SMNVEV (reference sequence). The CDR3 extends over 12 amino acids. Losses at the gene ends were 3 bases for V and 7 bases for J; bases not matched to a gene: 2. The CDR3 is CASSLGGRTQYF. DNA of the CDR3: TGTGCCAGCAGTTTGGGCGGGAGGACCCAGTACTTC.

The V call is TRBV25-1, the J call TRBJ2-7; 12 bases align to TRBD1. Germline V gives CDR1 MGHDK, CDR2 SYGVNS. V gave up 4 bases and J gave up 10 bases; unmatched junction bases: 11. The CDR3 is 15 amino acids. This chain's CDR3 is CASSGDFGTGGGQYF. In DNA, the CDR3 is TGTGCCAGCAGTGGTGACTTCGGGACAGGGGGCGGACAGTACTTC.

This sequence joins TRBV5-4 and TRBJ2-2, with 11 bases matching TRBD2. Trimming removed 5 bases from V and 7 bases from J; junction bases left unmatched: 7. In germline, CDR1 is SGHNT, CDR2 YYREEE (reference sequence). The CDR3 runs 15 residues. CDR3 sequence reads: CASSRLAGRVGELFF. CDR3 bases: TGTGCCAGCAGTCGACTAGCGGGGAGGGTCGGGGAGCTGTTTTTT.

The count of this clone is one. J is TRBJ1-3 and V is TRBV27, with D tentatively TRBD1 (5 bases). There are 14 residues in the CDR3. CDR1 and CDR2 from the germline V gene are MNHEY and SMNVEV (reference sequence). The V gene lost 6 bases and the J gene lost 2 bases, with 11 bases spanning the gap. CDR3 bases: TGTGCCAGCAGGCCATGGGGGGCTGGAAACACCATATATTTT. As protein: CASRPWGAGNTIYF.

This clone was seen once. V gene TRBV12-3 or TRBV12-4 combines with J gene TRBJ2-2; D call uncertain. Trimming removed 4 bases at V and 10 bases at J, with 13 bases between. CDR3 length equals 13 residues. The CDR3: CASSSAQNQELFF. CDR3 DNA sequence: TGTGCCAGCAGTTCCGCTCAGAACCAGGAGCTGTTTTTT.

This chain connects TRBV7-3 to TRBJ2-2; TRBD2 matches at 8 bases. Trimming cost V 5 bases and J 7 bases; bases outside gene matches: 15. This CDR3 is 17 amino acids long. The V gene's germline CDR1 is SGHTA and CDR2 FQGTGA. CDR3 region: CASSRGPLRGGGGELFF. The CDR3 coding sequence is TGTGCCAGCAGCCGTGGACCCCTCCGGGGGGGCGGCGGGGAGCTGTTTTTT.

This clone has just a few counts. CDR3 coding DNA: TGTGCCAGCAGCCAAGACGTCAGAGTTACTAGCAGATTCTACGAGCAGTACTTC. Translation: CASSQDVRVTSRFYEQYF. The V and J genes are TRBV3-1 (or the pseudogene TRBV3-2) and TRBJ2-7; D is perhaps TRBD2 (6 bases). V lost 0 bases to trimming and J lost 3 bases, with 21 bases between them. The germline V gene has CDR1 LGHDT and CDR2 YNNKEL (reference sequence). The CDR3 has 18 residues.

This chain links TRBV6-2 or TRBV6-3 with TRBJ1-2; D remains ambiguous. The V gene's germline CDR1 is MNHEY and CDR2 SVGEGT. This CDR3 has 15 amino acids. With 4 bases removed from V and 0 bases from J, the gap between germline ends came to 12 bases. The CDR3 DNA follows: TGTGCCAGCAGTTGGTCGCAGGTTGCTAACTATGGCTACACCTTC. Protein: CASSWSQVANYGYTF.

V usage is TRBV11-3 and J usage is TRBJ2-5; TRBD1 aligns across 8 bases. Trimming at V came to 5 bases and at J to 7 bases, leaving 18 bases not matched to a gene. The CDR3 consists of 17 residues. CDR1 is SGHNT, CDR2 YENEEA, per germline. The CDR3 sequence: CASSHINPPTGAGTQYF. As DNA, the CDR3 is TGTGCCAGCAGCCATATCAACCCCCCGACAGGGGCTGGGACCCAGTACTTC.

The chain is built from TRBV7-9 and TRBJ2-7, with 11 bases that match TRBD1. Germline values: CDR1 SEHNR, CDR2 FQNEAQ (reference sequence). The CDR3 contains 15 residues. V shed 1 base, J shed 7 bases, and the junction held 6 bases outside the gene matches. As DNA, the CDR3 is TGTGCCAGCAGCTTAGAGGGACAGGGGGTGATTGAGCAGTACTTC. Its protein product is CASSLEGQGVIEQYF.

V usage is TRBV27 and J usage is TRBJ1-2; 9 nucleotides align to TRBD1. The V gene end was trimmed by 4 bases and the J gene end by 4 bases; junction bases not matched to a gene: 7. The CDR3 runs to 15 residues. The germline V gene has CDR1 MNHEY and CDR2 SMNVEV (reference sequence). The CDR3 DNA reads as TGTGCCAGCAGTTCCCGGACAGGGGCAAGCTATGGCTACACCTTC. Translated, it gives CASSSRTGASYGYTF.

The chain uses TRBV7-2 and TRBJ1-4, with D uncertain. Germline-derived CDR1 and CDR2 are SGHTA and FQGNSA. V was clipped by 5 bases and J by 3 bases, with 10 bases between them. The CDR3 runs 14 residues. The CDR3 reads CASSPGIANEKLFF. The CDR3, as DNA: TGTGCCAGCAGCCCCGGGATAGCTAATGAAAAACTGTTTTTT.

V gene TRBV5-1 combines with J gene TRBJ1-2; tentative D call: TRBD1 (6 bases). V gave up 2 bases and J gave up 0 bases, with 8 bases separating them. The CDR3 has 14 amino acids. CDR1 SGHRS and CDR2 YFSETQ come from the germline V gene. The chain's CDR3 is CASSFRDTNYGYTF. In DNA form, the CDR3 reads TGCGCCAGCAGCTTCCGGGACACTAACTATGGCTACACCTTC.

The chain employs TRBV2 and TRBJ2-1; 8 nucleotides agree with TRBD1. This CDR3 comprises 15 residues. Trimming cost V 2 bases and J 8 bases; bases outside gene matches: 8. Germline lookup yields CDR1 SNHLY and CDR2 FYNNEI. The CDR3 region has the DNA TGTGCCAGCAGTGAACAGACAGGGGTTGGGGATGAGCAGTTCTTC. It specifies CASSEQTGVGDEQFF.